The entry below describes one T cell receptor (beta chain). No antigen is known for it. With V trimmed by 4 bases and J by 8 bases, 4 bases remained unmatched. Germline lookup yields CDR1 SGHRS and CDR2 YFSETQ. CDR3 size: 13 residues. These data belong to a study of response to subunit inactivated influenza vaccine. Overall study results and limits: The authors suggested that every seasonal influenza vaccination recruits few new T cells.

TCRdb processed the RT-PCR reads anew with MiXCR; each CDR3 protein has one entry. The repertoire holds 650,000 to 850,000 distinct CDR3 sequences, with about 14% as singletons. This TCR came from a man aged 50-60 years who received an inactivated influenza vaccine. Sequences were derived from PBMCs from blood, sampled around two weeks before vaccination. The rearrangement links TRBV5-1 to TRBJ1-1, with 11 bases that match TRBD1. CDR3 DNA: TGCGCCAGCAGCGACGGGACAGGGGGGGAAGCTTTCTTT. Encoded protein: CASSDGTGGEAFF.